Following are 25 T cell receptor beta chains from one sample sequenced in a study of T-cell memory formation after mild COVID-19. TCRdb redid the calling of the 5' RACE reads with MiXCR, one entry per CDR3 protein. The table shows roughly 51,000 distinct CDR3 sequences, with around 7% occurring only once. Input material: PBMCs or a T cell subset sorted from them (not recorded which). These TCRs come from a man younger than 35 who had mild COVID-19 (a few samples of this study predate the infection). Cell type and time point are not known.

Note on this clonotype: A much more abundant neighbour one base away suggests this may be a read error. J is TRBJ2-1 and V is TRBV6-2 or TRBV6-3, with unresolved D. The germline CDR1 and CDR2 sequences are MNHEY and SVGEGT. The CDR3 consists of 16 residues. The CDR3 nucleotides are TGTGCCAGCAGTCTCCACAGCCGGAGCTCCTTCAATGAGCAGTTCTTC. Translation: CASSLHSRSSFNEQFF.

J is TRBJ2-1 and V is TRBV5-1, with TRBD1 matching 8 bases. The germline gives CDR1 SGHRS, CDR2 YFSETQ. The CDR3 runs 20 residues. V dropped 4 bases and J dropped 4; count of bases not matched to a gene: 22. Here the CDR3 reads CASSALRDRPERRTYNEQFF. Here the CDR3 DNA reads TGCGCCAGCAGCGCCCTACGGGACAGGCCCGAACGTAGAACTTACAATGAGCAGTTCTTC.

The chain employs TRBV4-3 and TRBJ1-1; no clear D. The germline gives CDR1 LGHNA, CDR2 YSLEER. The CDR3 is 12 residues long. Trimming removed 0 bases at V and 5 bases at J, with 4 bases between. The CDR3 coding sequence is TGCGCCAGCAGCCAAGATTGGACTGAAGCTTTCTTT. It translates to CASSQDWTEAFF.

This clonotype was counted between two and nine times. This chain connects TRBV5-1 to TRBJ1-5, with 9 bases identical to TRBD1. Germline V gene lookup returns CDR1 SGHRS and CDR2 YFSETQ. V was clipped by 2 bases and J by 7 bases; unmatched bases: 4. This CDR3 is 14 amino acids long. CDR3 in amino acids: CASSFTGGGQPQHF. The CDR3 nucleotides are TGCGCCAGCAGCTTCACAGGGGGCGGGCAGCCCCAGCATTTT.

This clonotype has ten or more counts. The chain links TRBV3-1 to TRBJ2-1; D remains unclear. With 4 bases removed from V and 1 base from J, the gap between germline ends came to 8 bases. This CDR3 contains 14 residues. CDR1 and CDR2 from the germline V gene are LGHDT and YNNKEL (reference sequence). CDR3 sequence reads: CASSRTESYNEQFF. CDR3 bases: TGTGCCAGCAGCCGTACAGAGTCCTACAATGAGCAGTTCTTC.

This clonotype appeared a few times. The chain uses TRBV9 and TRBJ1-6; possible D gene TRBD1, 6 bases. V gave up 4 bases and J gave up 10 bases, with 18 bases separating them. CDR3 size: 15 residues. Germline values: CDR1 SGDLS, CDR2 YYNGEE. CDR3 protein: CASSSGVGLGSPLHF. The CDR3 region has the DNA TGTGCCAGCAGCTCAGGGGTAGGGCTAGGGTCACCCCTCCACTTT.

This clonotype was seen a few times. The chain couples TRBV11-2 to TRBJ2-2; D unresolved. CDR3 size: 13 residues. The germline CDR1 and CDR2 sequences are SGHAT and FQNNGV. V lost 5 bases and J 9 bases, leaving 13 bases between the germline ends. CDR3 DNA: TGTGCCAGCAGCCCACCATATAGTTGGGAGCTGTTTTTT. It yields the protein CASSPPYSWELFF. The full variable domain, completed using reference TRBV11-2 and TRBJ2-2, is EAGVAQSPRYKIIEKRQSVAFWCNPISGHATLYWYQQILGQGPKLLIQFQNNGVVDDSQLPKDRFSAERLKGVDSTLKIQPAKLEDSAVYLCASSPPYSWELFFGEGSRLTVL.

This clonotype was observed a handful of times. This chain connects TRBV5-5 to TRBJ2-7; TRBD1 might be the D (6 bases). This CDR3 contains 14 residues. Deletions cut 0 bases from V and 4 bases from J, with 11 bases between. CDR1 SGHKS and CDR2 YYEKEE come from the germline V gene (reference sequence). DNA for the CDR3: TGTGCCAGCAGCTTGGTCCAGGGGTTTTACGAGCAGTACTTC. Encoded protein: CASSLVQGFYEQYF.

This clonotype was recorded at least ten times. This sequence joins TRBV5-5 and TRBJ2-6; D not resolved. Trimming removed 1 base from V and 4 bases from J, with 9 bases in between. The CDR3 spans 15 residues. Germline loops: CDR1 SGHKS, CDR2 YYEKEE (reference sequence). In DNA form, the CDR3 reads TGTGCCAGCAGCTTGAACCCCGCGGGGGCCAACGTCCTGACTTTC. Encoded protein: CASSLNPAGANVLTF.

In its sample, this clonotype was seen many times. The chain uses TRBV12-3 or TRBV12-4 and TRBJ2-1; D is ambiguous. This CDR3 has 14 residues. V was cut by 1 base and J by 9 bases, with 13 bases left in between. The CDR3 DNA reads as TGTGCCAGCAGTTTAGGACTGATGGAAAGTGAGCAGTTCTTC. The encoded protein is CASSLGLMESEQFF.

The chain combines TRBV4-3 with TRBJ2-1, with TRBD1 identical over 9 bases. The CDR3 is 15 amino acids. CDR1 and CDR2 (germline): LGHNA, YSLEER. Unmatched junction bases numbered 9, after V lost 6 bases and J lost 6 bases. The CDR3 DNA reads TGCGCCAGCAGTCCCTCCGGGACAGGGCCCAATGAGCAGTTCTTC. Its translation is CASSPSGTGPNEQFF.

Only a few counts were recorded for this clonotype. The J gene is TRBJ2-7, the V gene TRBV6-5, with D tentatively TRBD1 or TRBD2 (5 bases each). The CDR3 sequence is 15 residues long. Germline loops: CDR1 MNHEY, CDR2 SVGAGI. V lost 0 bases and J lost 0, with 9 bases in between. This CDR3 reads CASSYSSGGSYEQYF. The CDR3 DNA is TGTGCCAGCAGTTACTCGAGTGGGGGCTCCTACGAGCAGTACTTC.

This chain links TRBV6-5 with TRBJ1-1; 10 nucleotides match TRBD1. Looked up from germline, CDR1 is MNHEY and CDR2 is SVGAGI. This CDR3 region has 14 residues. With 4 bases clipped from V and 3 bases from J, the junction kept 2 bases outside the gene matches. CDR3 coding DNA: TGTGCCAGCAGTTGGACAGGGGGAGACACTGAAGCTTTCTTT. It codes for CASSWTGGDTEAFF.

This chain connects TRBV7-2 to TRBJ2-1; 14 bases match TRBD2. Trimming removed 3 bases from V and 15 bases from J; junction bases left unmatched: 10. CDR3 length equals 15 residues. Germline V lookup: CDR1 SGHTA, CDR2 FQGNSA. The CDR3 sequence: CASSFGTSGGTRLFF. The DNA of the CDR3 is TGTGCCAGCAGCTTCGGGACTAGCGGGGGTACCCGACTGTTCTTC.

Note on this clonotype: At one end the junction does not follow the germline gene, possibly because of a read error. V gene TRBV7-7 combines with J gene TRBJ2-2; TRBD1 matches at 8 bases. CDR3 length equals 13 residues. The germline gives CDR1 SSHAT, CDR2 FNYEAQ (reference sequence). CDR3 DNA: TGTGCTAGCAGCTACAGGGGGACCGGGGAGCTGTTTTTT. It is translated as CASSYRGTGELFF.

This clonotype has only a few counts. V and J are TRBV11-2 and TRBJ2-7; D remains ambiguous. This CDR3 region has 13 residues. Germline V gene sequence: CDR1 SGHAT, CDR2 FQNNGV. The V end lost 0 bases, the J end lost 0 bases, and 3 bases lay between the germline ends. DNA for the CDR3: TGTGCCAGCAGCTTAGAATTCTCCTACGAGCAGTACGTC. Its protein is CASSLEFSYEQYV.

The chain combines TRBV7-6 with TRBJ1-1; D is undetermined. CDR1 SGHVS and CDR2 FNYEAQ come from the germline V gene. V lost 1 base and J lost 4, with 22 bases in between. This CDR3 spans 18 amino acids. The DNA of the CDR3 is TGTGCCAGCAGCTTAGAGTTTGTTGGCGCCCCCGTCGGCACTGAAGCTTTCTTT. Its protein is CASSLEFVGAPVGTEAFF.

This clonotype has just a few counts. V is TRBV7-2 and J is TRBJ2-5; D perhaps matches TRBD1 (6 bases). Trimming took off 6 bases at V and 4 bases at J, with 12 bases between the two ends. CDR1 is SGHTA and CDR2 is FQGNSA in the germline V gene. This CDR3 comprises 13 residues. The CDR3 DNA follows: TGTGCCAGCAGGAAAGTGGGGGCAGAGACCCAGTACTTC. This sequence encodes CASRKVGAETQYF. The entire variable domain, with the rest obtained from reference TRBV7-2 and TRBJ2-5, is as follows: GAGVSQSPSNKVTEKGKDVELRCDPISGHTALYWYRQSLGQGLEFLIYFQGNSAPDKSGLPSDRFSAERTGGSVSTLTIQRTQQEDSAVYLCASRKVGAETQYFGPGTRLLVL.

The gene calls are TRBV18 and TRBJ2-1; a possible D gene is TRBD1 (5 bases). Germline loops: CDR1 KGHSH, CDR2 LQKENI. This CDR3 has 14 residues. Between the trimmed V and J ends, which lost 1 base and 6 bases, there was a span of 10 bases. The CDR3 coding sequence is TGTGCCAGCTCACCACTAGACAGCCTCAATGAGCAGTTCTTC. It yields the protein CASSPLDSLNEQFF. The whole variable domain, filled in from reference TRBV18 and TRBJ2-1, reads NAGVMQNPRHLVRRRGQEARLRCSPMKGHSHVYWYRQLPEEGLKFMVYLQKENIIDESGMPKERFSAEFPKEGPSILRIQQVVRGDSAAYFCASSPLDSLNEQFFGPGTRLTVL.

In this sample, this clonotype turned up many times. The chain couples TRBV15 to TRBJ2-5; TRBD2 agrees at 11 bases. The CDR3 sequence is 13 residues long. Looked up from germline, CDR1 is LNHNV and CDR2 is YYDKDF (reference sequence). V shed 6 bases and J 3 bases; nucleotides not matched to a gene: 0. This CDR3 is CATRLAGEETQYF. The CDR3 nucleotides are TGTGCCACCAGACTAGCGGGGGAAGAGACCCAGTACTTC. Drawing the rest from reference TRBV15 and TRBJ2-5, the complete variable domain is DAMVIQNPRYQVTQFGKPVTLSCSQTLNHNVMYWYQQKSSQAPKLLFHYYDKDFNNEADTPDNFQSRRPNTSFCFLDIRSPGLGDTAMYLCATRLAGEETQYFGPGTRLLVL.

In this sample, this clonotype turned up once. This may be a read error: a much more frequent sequence differs by one nucleotide. The V and J genes are TRBV11-2 and TRBJ1-1, with D unresolved. The CDR3 has 14 amino acids. CDR1 is SGHAT, CDR2 FQNNGV, per germline. The DNA of the CDR3 is TGTGCCAGCAGCTTAGGGCTGCGCGGCACTGAAGATTTCTTT. It yields the protein CASSLGLRGTEDFF.

This clonotype was counted at least ten times. This chain connects TRBV9 to TRBJ2-3; a possible D gene is TRBD2 (5 bases). This CDR3 has 13 residues. V lost 4 bases and J 5 bases, leaving 11 bases between the germline ends. Per germline, CDR1 SGDLS and CDR2 YYNGEE. The chain's CDR3 is CASSPRGGDTQYF. The CDR3 DNA sequence: TGTGCCAGCAGCCCCCGGGGTGGAGATACGCAGTATTTT. Together with reference TRBV9 and TRBJ2-3, the CDR3 gives the full variable domain: DSGVTQTPKHLITATGQRVTLRCSPRSGDLSVYWYQQSLDQGLQFLIQYYNGEERAKGNILERFSAQQFPDLHSELNLSSLELGDSALYFCASSPRGGDTQYFGPGTRLTVL.

This clonotype was counted ten times or more. V is TRBV20-1 and J is TRBJ2-5, with 8 bases fitting TRBD1. The CDR3 spans 14 residues. CDR1 is DFQATT and CDR2 is SNEGSKA in the germline V gene (reference sequence). With V trimmed by 6 bases and J by 2 bases, 8 bases remained unmatched. CDR3 DNA: TGCAGTGCCCCCCCCCGGACAGGGCAAGAGACCCAGTACTTC. Its protein product is CSAPPRTGQETQYF.

Regarding this clonotype: Compared with germline, one end of the junction differs, possibly owing to a read error. V is TRBV25-1 and J is TRBJ1-6, with TRBD1 as a possible D gene (5 bases). This CDR3 contains 13 residues. Per the germline V gene, CDR1 is MGHDK and CDR2 is SYGVNS. This CDR3 is CASNLNRNSPLHF. The DNA for the CDR3 is TGTGCAAGCAATTTGAACAGGAATTCACCCCTCCACTTT. Variable domain in full (rest from reference TRBV25-1 and TRBJ1-6): EADIYQTPRYLVIGTGKKITLECSQTMGHDKMYWYQQDPGMELHLIHYSYGVNSTEKGDLSSESTVSRIRTEHFPLTLESARPSHTSQYLCASNLNRNSPLHFGNGTRLTVT.

This clonotype was counted between two and nine times. This chain uses TRBV24-1 with TRBJ1-1, with a tentative D call TRBD1 (5 bases). The CDR3 runs 13 residues. In germline, CDR1 is KGHDR, CDR2 SFDVKD. With 6 bases removed from V and 2 bases from J, the gap between germline ends came to 9 bases. In DNA form, the CDR3 reads TGTGCCACCAGTTCAGACAGAAACACTGAAGCTTTCTTT. It encodes CATSSDRNTEAFF.